Listed below are T cell receptor beta chains from one sample, sequenced in a study of shared clonotypes between healthy human individuals. This table comes from immunoSEQ multiplex PCR, and its TCRdb copy is limited to in-frame clones, with some not included. The sample has under 1 million clones, about 96% seen once; the top ten hold less than 0.25%. Sequenced material: naive CD8+ T cells sorted from blood. The receptors shown here come from a man aged 25 to 40 in good health. Both conserved end residues are part of each CDR3. A D gene is named only where the DNA matches it firmly. Rows may omit the clone size; those that give it use once, few, many or a size class.

NA | TRBJ2-5 | 13 | NA | TRBV7-6 | CASSPPLQETQYF | TGTGCCAGCAGTCCACCGTTGCAAGAGACCCAGTACTTC
NA | TRBJ2-1 | 14 | NA | TRBV27 | CASSLTPYGNEQFF | TGTGCCAGCAGTTTAACTCCTTACGGGAATGAGCAGTTCTTC
NA | TRBJ2-1 | 14 | NA | TRBV5-1 | CASRNRDRANEQFF | TGCGCCAGCAGGAACCGGGACCGGGCGAATGAGCAGTTCTTC
NA | TRBJ2-7 | 12 | NA | TRBV25-1 | CASSEWGGEQYF | TGTGCCAGCAGTGAATGGGGAGGCGAGCAGTACTTC
NA | TRBJ1-3 | 13 | NA | TRBV15 | CATSRDETAWGDF | TGTGCCACCAGCAGAGATGAGACAGCTTGGGGAGATTTT
NA | TRBJ2-1 | 11 | NA | TRBV9 | CASSGRDGEFF | TGTGCCAGCAGCGGCCGGGATGGGGAGTTCTTC
NA | TRBJ2-7 | 15 | NA | TRBV10-3 | CAISGWGSKAYEQYF | TGTGCCATCAGTGGGTGGGGGAGTAAGGCCTACGAGCAGTACTTC
NA | TRBJ1-2 | 15 | NA | TRBV14 | CASSQDEFGYYGYTF | TGTGCCAGCAGCCAAGATGAATTCGGGTACTATGGCTACACCTTC
NA | TRBJ2-5 | 17 | NA | TRBV27 | CASSWISGQLPQETQYF | TGTGCCAGCAGTTGGATCTCTGGACAGCTGCCCCAAGAGACCCAGTACTTC
NA | TRBJ2-7 | 14 | NA | TRBV6-1 | CASSGPQKIYEQYF | TGTGCCAGCAGTGGCCCGCAGAAGATCTACGAGCAGTACTTC
TRBD1 | TRBJ1-2 | 14 | NA | TRBV18 | CASSPGTETTGYTF | TGTGCCAGCTCACCGGGGACAGAGACTACTGGCTACACCTTC
NA | TRBJ2-7 | 15 | NA | TRBV2 | CASLSGDGIPYEQYF | TGTGCCAGCCTCTCGGGGGATGGAATACCGTACGAGCAGTACTTC
NA | TRBJ2-1 | 11 | NA | TRBV2 | CATPDSNEQFF | TGTGCCACCCCGGACAGTAATGAGCAGTTCTTC
TRBD1 | TRBJ2-2 | 17 | NA | TRBV15 | CATSRLDRGLGTGELFF | TGTGCCACCAGCAGATTGGACAGGGGGCTTGGTACCGGGGAGCTGTTTTTT
NA | TRBJ2-7 | 15 | NA | TRBV7-2 | CASSLLGGNSYEQYF | TGTGCCAGCAGCTTACTTGGGGGGAACTCCTACGAGCAGTACTTC
NA | TRBJ2-1 | 13 | few | TRBV2 | CASRLEMANEQFF | TGTGCCAGCAGACTGGAAATGGCCAATGAGCAGTTCTTC
TRBD1 | TRBJ1-2 | 12 | NA | TRBV28 | CASSSTDRVYTF | TGTGCCAGCAGCTCTACGGACAGGGTCTACACCTTC
TRBD2 | TRBJ2-1 | 16 | NA | TRBV5-4 | CASSFGPLAGGSEQFF | TGTGCCAGCAGCTTTGGTCCACTAGCGGGAGGCTCTGAGCAGTTCTTC
NA | TRBJ2-2 | 11 | NA | TRBV30 | CAWSRPGELFF | TGTGCCTGGAGTCGTCCCGGGGAGCTGTTTTTT
NA | TRBJ1-1 | 14 | NA | TRBV25-1 | CASSEASKNTEAFF | TGTGCCAGCAGTGAGGCATCCAAAAACACTGAAGCTTTCTTT
TRBD1 | TRBJ2-7 | 15 | once | TRBV4-3 | CASSQDRTGVYEQYF | TGCGCCAGCAGCCAAGATCGCACAGGGGTTTACGAGCAGTACTTC
NA | TRBJ1-5 | 13 | NA | TRBV27 | CASSGQNNQPQHF | TGTGCCAGCAGCGGACAGAACAATCAGCCCCAGCATTTT
NA | TRBJ1-1 | 10 | NA | TRBV10-2 | CASSDGQAFF | TGCGCCAGCAGTGACGGTCAAGCTTTCTTT
TRBD2 | TRBJ2-7 | 14 | once | TRBV27 | CASSPGLVRYEQYF | TGTGCCAGCAGTCCCGGACTAGTACGCTACGAGCAGTACTTC
NA | TRBJ1-3 | 14 | NA | TRBV2 | CASSLGNSGNTIYF | TGTGCCAGCAGTCTCGGGAACTCTGGAAACACCATATATTTT
TRBD2 | TRBJ2-7 | 19 | NA | TRBV11-2 | CASSFTTSGKAGVALEQYF | TGTGCCAGCAGCTTTACGACTAGCGGTAAAGCGGGAGTTGCTCTCGAGCAGTACTTC
NA | TRBJ2-5 | 13 | NA | TRBV27 | CASSSPGWETQYF | TGTGCCAGCAGTTCCCCAGGGTGGGAGACCCAGTACTTC
TRBD2 | TRBJ2-7 | 16 | NA | TRBV27 | CASSVGTSGSTYEQYF | TGTGCCAGCAGTGTCGGGACTAGCGGAAGTACCTACGAGCAGTACTTC
TRBD1 | TRBJ2-2 | 18 | NA | TRBV11-2 | CASSWGWRDRGQNGELFF | TGTGCCAGCAGCTGGGGTTGGCGGGACAGGGGGCAAAACGGGGAGCTGTTTTTT
TRBD1 | TRBJ1-3 | 16 | few | TRBV19 | CASIPSRDRAGNTIYF | TGTGCCAGTATCCCAAGCCGGGACAGGGCTGGAAACACCATATATTTT
NA | TRBJ2-3 | 16 | NA | TRBV7-9 | CASSLRRGPDPDTQYF | TGTGCCAGCAGCTTAAGGCGGGGGCCCGACCCAGATACGCAGTATTTT
NA | TRBJ2-7 | 11 | NA | TRBV20-1 | CSASEIYEQYF | TGCAGTGCTAGTGAAATCTACGAGCAGTACTTC
TRBD1 | TRBJ1-1 | 13 | once | TRBV10-3 | CAIGQVMNTEAFF | TGTGCCATTGGACAGGTCATGAACACTGAAGCTTTCTTT
NA | TRBJ2-1 | 14 | NA | TRBV2 | CASSEGQGYNEQFF | TGTGCCAGCAGTGAGGGGCAGGGGTACAATGAGCAGTTCTTC
NA | TRBJ1-2 | 13 | NA | TRBV6-1 | CASSEGANYGYTF | TGTGCCAGCAGTGAAGGGGCTAACTATGGCTACACCTTC
NA | TRBJ1-2 | 14 | NA | TRBV27 | CASSYQRAGGGYTF | TGTGCCAGCAGTTACCAAAGGGCAGGTGGAGGCTACACCTTC
NA | TRBJ1-1 | 15 | once | TRBV7-6 | CASSLAAGGKTEAFF | TGTGCCAGCAGCTTAGCTGCAGGCGGAAAAACTGAAGCTTTCTTT
NA | TRBJ2-7 | 15 | NA | TRBV13 | CASSFGSGSSYEQYF | TGTGCCAGCAGCTTTGGGTCGGGAAGCTCCTACGAGCAGTACTTC
TRBD1 | TRBJ1-3 | 16 | few | TRBV6-1 | CASSGDRFPPGNTIYF | TGTGCCAGCAGTGGGGACAGGTTCCCGCCTGGAAACACCATATATTTT
NA | TRBJ2-7 | 13 | few | TRBV29-1 | CSVVYSYSYEQYF | TGCAGCGTGGTATATAGCTACTCCTACGAGCAGTACTTC
NA | TRBJ2-1 | 14 | NA | TRBV4-1 | CASSQDLGVLEQFF | TGCGCCAGCAGCCAAGACCTAGGGGTTTTAGAGCAGTTCTTC
NA | TRBJ2-7 | 16 | NA | TRBV9 | CASSQRSSLGLIEQYF | TGTGCCAGCAGCCAACGTTCTAGTTTGGGGCTGATCGAGCAGTACTTC
NA | TRBJ1-5 | 13 | NA | TRBV5-5 | CASSLGGREPQHF | TGTGCCAGCAGCTTGGGGGGCCGAGAGCCCCAGCATTTT
NA | TRBJ2-1 | 16 | NA | TRBV9 | CASSVGSLGTYNEQFF | TGTGCCAGCAGCGTAGGTTCCCTGGGCACCTACAATGAGCAGTTCTTC
NA | TRBJ2-1 | 15 | NA | TRBV29-1 | CSVGGLAVQYNEQFF | TGCAGCGTTGGGGGGCTAGCGGTACAATACAATGAGCAGTTCTTC
TRBD1 | TRBJ1-1 | 12 | NA | TRBV29-1 | CSVRQGDTEAFF | TGCAGCGTTCGACAGGGTGACACTGAAGCTTTCTTT
TRBD2 | TRBJ2-3 | 20 | once | TRBV5-8 | CASSLRGGGLRSGSTDTQYF | TGTGCCAGCAGCTTGCGGGGGGGTGGACTACGGAGCGGAAGCACAGATACGCAGTATTTT
NA | TRBJ2-1 | 12 | NA | TRBV15 | CATRTSYNEQFF | TGTGCCACCAGAACTTCATACAATGAGCAGTTCTTC
NA | TRBJ2-7 | 13 | NA | TRBV27 | CASSSGTVYEQYF | TGTGCCAGCAGTTCCGGGACTGTCTACGAGCAGTACTTC
NA | TRBJ2-7 | 14 | once | TRBV28 | CASSPPASPYEQYF | TGTGCCAGCAGCCCCCCAGCGTCACCCTACGAGCAGTACTTC
NA | TRBJ1-5 | 19 | NA | TRBV19 | CASSGYFRDRTANNQPQHF | TGTGCCAGTAGTGGCTATTTTCGGGATCGGACAGCAAACAATCAGCCCCAGCATTTT
TRBD1 | TRBJ1-1 | 16 | NA | TRBV19 | CASRAGQDVQETEAFF | TGTGCCAGTAGGGCGGGACAGGATGTTCAGGAGACTGAAGCTTTCTTT
TRBD1 | TRBJ2-3 | 17 | NA | TRBV28 | CASSTLRTGSSTDTQYF | TGTGCCAGCAGCACTTTACGGACAGGGTCTAGCACAGATACGCAGTATTTT